This T cell receptor (beta chain) was recovered during a study of T-cell reconstitution after alpha-beta-depleted transplantation in children. This clonotype was found a few times. Germline V gene data show CDR1 as DFQATT and CDR2 as SNEGSKA (reference sequence). V lost 7 bases to trimming and J lost 7 bases, with 13 bases between them. This CDR3 spans 11 amino acids. For TCRbeta, the library was prepared with unique molecular identifiers. MiXCR, applied by TCRdb to the PCR reads, yields one record per CDR3 protein. The sample carries some 530,000 distinct CDR3 sequences, about an eighth recorded once.

This TCR was sampled from a human donor who donated a stem cell graft to a child with combined immunodeficiency. The sample here was PBMCs from the stem cell graft donor, taken from the stem cell graft. The V gene is TRBV20-1, the J gene TRBJ2-5; D remains ambiguous. For the CDR3, the DNA is TGCAGTGTGCACACCGTGGGGACCCAGTACTTC. It is translated as CSVHTVGTQYF.